This TCR beta chain was observed in a study of post-analysis software for immune sequencing data. Study context: Several disease courses (relapsing-remitting, secondary progressive and progressive-relapsing) of multiple sclerosis were included. The study, taken as a whole, reports: Five or six TRBV segments, TRBV5-6, TRBV5-1 and TRBV20-1 among them, were found more frequent in patients than controls. Samples from a shared batch, those prepared together, strongly co-clustered by F measure.

CDR3 length equals 15 residues. V shed 0 bases and J 3 bases; nucleotides not matched to a gene: 3. Germline loops: CDR1 MGHRA, CDR2 YSYEKL. On this clonotype itself: Its antigen is unidentified.

Unique molecular identifiers featured in each of the TCR beta cDNA libraries. MiXCR, run by TCRdb on the PCR reads, gives a single entry per CDR3 protein. The sample includes hundreds of thousands of distinct CDR3 sequences, approximately 53% of them seen just once. The chain is built from TRBV4-1 and TRBJ1-2; TRBD1 matches at 8 bases. Sequenced input: blood. This TCR came from a girl aged 10-17 years with multiple sclerosis. This CDR3 is CASSQEAGQDYGYTF. Here the CDR3 DNA reads TGCGCCAGCAGCCAAGAAGCGGGACAGGACTATGGCTACACCTTC.